Presented here are 17 T cell receptor beta chains from one specimen sequenced in a study of T cell changes during pregnancy in multiple sclerosis. Produced via immunoSEQ multiplex PCR; TCRdb's table is partial and in-frame only. The sample has approximately 59,000 clones, more than 75% seen once. Sequenced here: peripheral blood, sampled in the third trimester of pregnancy. All receptors derive from a female donor in good health, enrolled as a control in a pregnancy study.

This rearrangement joins TRBV5-1 to TRBJ1-5; no firm D call. The CDR3 contains 15 residues. V was shortened by 0 bases and J by 0 bases, with 7 bases between the two germline ends. Germline V gene data show CDR1 as SGHRS and CDR2 as YFSETQ. Written as DNA, the CDR3 is TGCGCCAGCAGCTTGGCAGGTTATAGCAATCAGCCCCAGCATTTT. As protein: CASSLAGYSNQPQHF. Full variable domain (missing parts from reference TRBV5-1 and TRBJ1-5): KAGVTQTPRYLIKTRGQQVTLSCSPISGHRSVSWYQQTPGQGLQFLFEYFSETQRNKGNFPGRFSGRQFSNSRSEMNVSTLELGDSALYLCASSLAGYSNQPQHFGDGTRLSIL.

The chain joins TRBV4-1 to TRBJ2-5, with 7 bases that match TRBD2. Germline values: CDR1 MGHRA, CDR2 YSYEKL. The CDR3 sequence is 15 residues long. With 2 bases clipped from V and 1 base from J, the junction kept 4 bases outside the gene matches. The chain's CDR3 is CASSQPTGGQETQYF. The DNA of the CDR3 is TGCGCCAGCAGCCAACCCACGGGGGGCCAAGAGACCCAGTACTTC.

The gene calls are TRBV28 and TRBJ1-4; 8 bases are shared with TRBD1. This CDR3 region has 15 residues. Germline CDR1 MDHEN, CDR2 SYDVKM. J was trimmed by 9 bases and V by 7 bases; bases with no gene match: 13. CDR3 region: CASNPGAGGLKKLFF. CDR3 nucleotides: TGTGCCAGCAACCCAGGGGCAGGGGGCTTGAAAAAACTGTTTTTT. The whole variable domain, filled in from reference TRBV28 and TRBJ1-4, reads DVKVTQSSRYLVKRTGEKVFLECVQDMDHENMFWYRQDPGLGLRLIYFSYDVKMKEKGDIPEGYSVSREKKERFSLILESASTNQTSMYLCASNPGAGGLKKLFFGSGTQLSVL.

The V gene is TRBV6-1, the J gene TRBJ1-3, with a weak D call TRBD1 (6 bases). The V gene's germline CDR1 is MNHNS and CDR2 SASEGT. Trimming removed 5 bases at V and 2 bases at J, with 10 bases between. CDR3 size: 14 residues. The CDR3 DNA follows: TGTGCCAGCAGTTTTGGGACAACTGGAAACACCATATATTTT. Amino acids: CASSFGTTGNTIYF.

V gene TRBV4-3 combines with J gene TRBJ2-1, with TRBD2 identical over 11 bases. Germline loops: CDR1 LGHNA, CDR2 YSLEER. CDR3 length: 15 residues. Losses at the gene ends were 8 bases for V and 8 bases for J; bases not matched to a gene: 11. The CDR3 loop is CASAGSSGGAYEQFF. The CDR3 DNA follows: TGCGCCAGCGCGGGAAGTAGCGGGGGGGCCTATGAGCAGTTCTTC.

The gene calls are TRBV18 and TRBJ1-2; 8 nucleotides align to TRBD1. J lost 6 bases, V lost 4 bases, and 19 bases had no gene match. The CDR3 spans 18 residues. Germline CDR1 KGHSH, CDR2 LQKENI. CDR3 coding DNA: TGTGCCAGCTCACGGAATCAACCGGACAGGGACACCTTCCATGGCTACACCTTC. This codes for CASSRNQPDRDTFHGYTF.

The chain carries TRBV7-9 and TRBJ1-1; tentatively, D is TRBD1 (5 bases). V was clipped by 5 bases and J by 8 bases, with 15 bases between them. Per the germline V gene, CDR1 is SEHNR and CDR2 is FQNEAQ (reference sequence). The CDR3 totals 13 residues. CDR3 sequence (DNA): TGTGCCAGCAGCGTTGGGGCCCCCGCGGAAGCTTTCTTT. Translation: CASSVGAPAEAFF.

The CDR3 loop is CASSQESSSRGTEAFF. In DNA, the CDR3 is TGCGCCAGCAGCCAAGAGAGCTCGTCCCGTGGCACTGAAGCTTTCTTT. The V call is TRBV4-1, the J call TRBJ1-1; D call uncertain. Germline-derived CDR1 and CDR2 are MGHRA and YSYEKL. The CDR3 runs 16 residues. Trimming took off 0 bases at V and 4 bases at J, with 15 bases between the two ends.

The DNA for the CDR3 is TGTGCCAGCAGCCAAGGGGTTGGCAAAAACATTCAGTACTTC. It translates to CASSQGVGKNIQYF. The rearrangement uses TRBV9 and TRBJ2-4; tentative D call: TRBD1 (5 bases). V lost 4 bases, J lost 3 bases, and 11 bases lay in between. This CDR3 is built from 14 residues. Germline-derived CDR1 and CDR2 are SGDLS and YYNGEE.

This rearrangement joins TRBV5-4 to TRBJ2-6, with 8 bases that match TRBD2. CDR1 and CDR2 from the germline V gene are SGHNT and YYREEE (reference sequence). Trimming at V came to 0 bases and at J to 1 base, leaving 12 bases not matched to a gene. The CDR3 has 20 amino acids. The CDR3 region has the DNA TGTGCCAGCAGCTTGGGGGGCACACACGGGGGGGTTTCTGGGGCCAACGTCCTGACTTTC. Protein sequence: CASSLGGTHGGVSGANVLTF.

This clone turned up a few times. The chain has TRBV4-3 and TRBJ2-3; 10 bases line up with TRBD1. The V segment lost 4 bases and the J segment 3 bases; nucleotides outside the gene matches: 7. Germline CDR1 and CDR2: LGHNA and YSLEER. The CDR3 contains 16 residues. CDR3 DNA sequence: TGCGCCAGCAGCCCAGACGGGACAGGGGTGACAGATACGCAGTATTTT. Protein: CASSPDGTGVTDTQYF.

The gene calls are TRBV19 and TRBJ2-1, with TRBD2 matching 9 bases. Germline trimming cut 5 bases from V and 4 bases from J; bases unmatched to any gene: 6. The CDR3 is 15 residues long. Germline lookup yields CDR1 LNHDA and CDR2 SQIVND (reference sequence). The CDR3 loop reads CASSPIAGEYNEQFF. The CDR3 DNA reads as TGTGCCAGTAGTCCCATAGCGGGGGAGTACAATGAGCAGTTCTTC.

The V and J genes are TRBV30 and TRBJ1-3; TRBD1 is a possible D gene (6 bases). V dropped 7 bases and J dropped 0 bases, with 10 bases sitting between them. This CDR3 region has 13 residues. CDR1 is GTSNPN, CDR2 SVGIG, per germline (reference sequence). As DNA, the CDR3 is TGTGCCTCTAACAGGGTCTCTGGAAACACCATATATTTT. This codes for CASNRVSGNTIYF. Full variable domain (missing parts from reference TRBV30 and TRBJ1-3): SQTIHQWPATLVQPVGSPLSLECTVEGTSNPNLYWYRQAAGRGLQLLFYSVGIGQISSEVPQNLSASRPQDRQFILSSKKLLLSDSGFYLCASNRVSGNTIYFGEGSWLTVV.

The chain employs TRBV13 and TRBJ2-3; TRBD1 matches at 7 bases. The ends lost 5 bases at V and 14 bases at J; junction bases unmatched: 13. The CDR3 has 13 residues. Germline CDR1 PRHDT, CDR2 FYEKMQ (reference sequence). In DNA, the CDR3 is TGTGCCAGCAGCCCACTCAGGGGGTCCGAGGCGTATTTT. The encoded protein is CASSPLRGSEAYF.

The J gene is TRBJ2-7, the V gene TRBV9; D is possibly TRBD2 (5 bases). Per germline, CDR1 SGDLS and CDR2 YYNGEE. The CDR3 runs 13 residues. Trimming cost V 3 bases and J 3 bases, with 10 bases left between them. CDR3 loop: CASSAYEGYEQYF. DNA for the CDR3: TGTGCCAGCAGCGCCTACGAGGGCTACGAGCAGTACTTC.

This rearrangement joins TRBV27 to TRBJ1-1; D is unresolved. V lost 5 bases and J 6 bases, leaving 7 bases between the germline ends. The CDR3 is 11 residues long. CDR1 is MNHEY, CDR2 SMNVEV, per germline (reference sequence). The CDR3 sequence: CASSHDSEAFF. In DNA form, the CDR3 reads TGTGCCAGCAGTCACGACTCTGAAGCTTTCTTT.

The chain uses TRBV28 and TRBJ2-7, with D possibly TRBD1 on 5 matching bases. The CDR3 extends over 13 amino acids. V lost 3 bases, J lost 3 bases, and 9 bases lay in between. Germline V lookup: CDR1 MDHEN, CDR2 SYDVKM. The CDR3 loop reads CASSFGRVYEQYF. CDR3 coding DNA: TGTGCCAGCAGTTTTGGCAGGGTCTACGAGCAGTACTTC.